Listed below are T cell receptor beta chains from one sample, sequenced in a study of TIL therapy for anti-PD-1-resistant metastatic lung cancer. Using immunoSEQ multiplex PCR, the repertoire was profiled, and TCRdb retains in-frame clones only, with some absent. The table shows under 20,000 clones, with roughly 79% occurring only once. The specimen was blood, collected at baseline. The source is a person aged 25 to 80 with non-small cell lung cancer. CDR3s include the opening cysteine and the closing phenylalanine or tryptophan. The order of the fields is clone size, D gene, V gene, J gene, CDR3 DNA, CDR3 protein. A D gene is named only where the DNA matches it firmly. A clone size is listed for some rows: how often the clone was seen (once, few, many), or a class if it is expanded.

clone_size: -; d_call: TRBD1; v_call: TRBV28; j_call: TRBJ1-4; cdr3_nt: TGTGCCAGCAGGGCCGGGACAGGAGGAGAAAAACTGTTTTTT; cdr3_aa: CASRAGTGGEKLFF
clone_size: -; d_call: -; v_call: TRBV6-5; j_call: TRBJ2-6; cdr3_nt: TGTGCCCTCGACTCAGGGGCTGGGGCCAACGTCCTGACTTTC; cdr3_aa: CALDSGAGANVLTF
clone_size: few; d_call: TRBD1; v_call: TRBV29-1; j_call: TRBJ2-7; cdr3_nt: TGCAGCGTTGGTACAGGGGTTGGCGAGCAGTACTTC; cdr3_aa: CSVGTGVGEQYF
clone_size: -; d_call: TRBD2; v_call: TRBV7-9; j_call: TRBJ2-3; cdr3_nt: TGTGCCAGCCGCACTAGCGGGGGGCTGGCAGATACGCAGTATTTT; cdr3_aa: CASRTSGGLADTQYF
clone_size: once; d_call: -; v_call: TRBV7-6; j_call: TRBJ2-7; cdr3_nt: TGTGCCAGCAGCGCGGGACAGCTATCTCGCGAGCAGTACTTC; cdr3_aa: CASSAGQLSREQYF
clone_size: few; d_call: -; v_call: TRBV5-4; j_call: TRBJ1-5; cdr3_nt: TGTGCCAGCAGCTTGGAAGGAGGATTTCAGCCCCAGCATTTT; cdr3_aa: CASSLEGGFQPQHF
clone_size: -; d_call: -; v_call: TRBV28; j_call: TRBJ2-4; cdr3_nt: TGTGCCAGCAGTTTATATTTGAGGGAACACATTCAGTACTTC; cdr3_aa: CASSLYLREHIQYF
clone_size: -; d_call: TRBD1; v_call: TRBV5-6; j_call: TRBJ2-3; cdr3_nt: TGTGCCAGCAGCTTGGGGACAGGGACAGATACGCAGTATTTT; cdr3_aa: CASSLGTGTDTQYF
clone_size: -; d_call: -; v_call: TRBV19; j_call: TRBJ2-1; cdr3_nt: TGTGCCAGTAGTTTGGCGGAGCACAATGAGCAGTTCTTC; cdr3_aa: CASSLAEHNEQFF
clone_size: -; d_call: -; v_call: TRBV29-1; j_call: TRBJ2-7; cdr3_nt: TGCAGCGTGACAGGAGGTTCTCACGAGCAGTACTTC; cdr3_aa: CSVTGGSHEQYF
clone_size: -; d_call: -; v_call: TRBV6-4; j_call: TRBJ2-5; cdr3_nt: TGTGCCAGCAGTGCGAACAGCAAAGAGACCCAGTACTTC; cdr3_aa: CASSANSKETQYF
clone_size: -; d_call: TRBD1; v_call: TRBV5-1; j_call: TRBJ1-5; cdr3_nt: TGCGCCAGCAGCTTGGCTGGACAGGGGGGTCAGCCCCAGCATTTT; cdr3_aa: CASSLAGQGGQPQHF
clone_size: -; d_call: -; v_call: TRBV9; j_call: TRBJ1-1; cdr3_nt: TGTGCCAGCAGTTCGCGGTTGGGTGACACTGAAGCTTTCTTT; cdr3_aa: CASSSRLGDTEAFF
clone_size: -; d_call: -; v_call: TRBV28; j_call: TRBJ2-3; cdr3_nt: TGTGCCAGCAGTTTTTTTTCGACACGGTTATCCACAGATACGCAGTATTTT; cdr3_aa: CASSFFSTRLSTDTQYF
clone_size: -; d_call: -; v_call: TRBV18; j_call: TRBJ2-3; cdr3_nt: TGTGCCAGCTCACCAAGCTTCACAGATACGCAGTATTTT; cdr3_aa: CASSPSFTDTQYF
clone_size: once; d_call: -; v_call: TRBV19; j_call: TRBJ2-1; cdr3_nt: TGTGCCAGTAGTATTGCGACAGGCGTCGGGAATGAGCAGTTCTTC; cdr3_aa: CASSIATGVGNEQFF
clone_size: few; d_call: -; v_call: TRBV28; j_call: TRBJ2-5; cdr3_nt: TGTGCCAGCAGTTCACCACTAGGAATGCAAGAGACCCAGTACTTC; cdr3_aa: CASSSPLGMQETQYF
clone_size: few; d_call: TRBD2; v_call: TRBV6-2/TRBV6-3; j_call: TRBJ2-3; cdr3_nt: TGTGCCAGCAGTATTCTAGCGGGCCGCACAGATACGCAGTATTTT; cdr3_aa: CASSILAGRTDTQYF
clone_size: -; d_call: TRBD1; v_call: TRBV7-8; j_call: TRBJ1-5; cdr3_nt: TGTGCCAGCAGCCGGGACAGGGGAAGCAATCAGCCCCAGCATTTT; cdr3_aa: CASSRDRGSNQPQHF
clone_size: once; d_call: TRBD1; v_call: TRBV4-3; j_call: TRBJ1-4; cdr3_nt: TGCGCCAGCAGCCAAGCCCCCTCGACAGGGAGGACTAATGAAAAACTGTTTTTT; cdr3_aa: CASSQAPSTGRTNEKLFF
clone_size: few; d_call: -; v_call: TRBV29-1; j_call: TRBJ1-1; cdr3_nt: TGCAGCGTCCGAAACCGGGCCAACACTGAAGCTTTCTTT; cdr3_aa: CSVRNRANTEAFF
clone_size: -; d_call: TRBD1; v_call: TRBV7-9; j_call: TRBJ2-5; cdr3_nt: TGTGCCAGCAGCCCGAGACAGGGACAGCAAGAGACCCAGTACTTC; cdr3_aa: CASSPRQGQQETQYF
clone_size: -; d_call: -; v_call: TRBV6-6; j_call: TRBJ1-3; cdr3_nt: TGTGCCAGCACTGGACCTGGAAACACCATATATTTT; cdr3_aa: CASTGPGNTIYF
clone_size: -; d_call: TRBD2; v_call: TRBV10-1; j_call: TRBJ2-3; cdr3_nt: TGCGCCAGCAGTACCGAGGGTAGCGGGGTTACGCAGTATTTT; cdr3_aa: CASSTEGSGVTQYF
clone_size: -; d_call: TRBD1; v_call: TRBV10-2; j_call: TRBJ1-1; cdr3_nt: TGCGCCCGCGGGACAGGCAGGAACACTGAAGCTTTCTTT; cdr3_aa: CARGTGRNTEAFF
clone_size: -; d_call: -; v_call: TRBV19; j_call: TRBJ1-1; cdr3_nt: TGTGCCAGCAAGGCCAACGTGAACACTGAAGCTTTCTTT; cdr3_aa: CASKANVNTEAFF
clone_size: -; d_call: TRBD1; v_call: TRBV25-1; j_call: TRBJ1-3; cdr3_nt: TGTGCCAGCAGAGGACAGGGGGTCGGAAACACCATATATTTT; cdr3_aa: CASRGQGVGNTIYF
clone_size: -; d_call: TRBD1; v_call: TRBV5-1; j_call: TRBJ2-7; cdr3_nt: TGCGCCAGCAGTTGGACAGGGAGCTCCTACGAGCAGTACTTC; cdr3_aa: CASSWTGSSYEQYF
clone_size: -; d_call: -; v_call: TRBV25-1; j_call: TRBJ1-5; cdr3_nt: TGTGCCAGCAGCGGGGCCAGGATGGATAGCAATCAGCCCCAGCATTTT; cdr3_aa: CASSGARMDSNQPQHF
clone_size: -; d_call: -; v_call: TRBV6-6; j_call: TRBJ2-6; cdr3_nt: TGTGCCAGCAGTCGAGTACAGGGAACTGGGGCCAACGTCCTGACTTTC; cdr3_aa: CASSRVQGTGANVLTF
clone_size: -; d_call: -; v_call: TRBV2; j_call: TRBJ2-6; cdr3_nt: TGTGCCAGCAGTGGCCTCTCTGGGGCCAACGTCCTGACTTTC; cdr3_aa: CASSGLSGANVLTF
clone_size: -; d_call: -; v_call: TRBV12-5; j_call: TRBJ1-1; cdr3_nt: TGTGCTAGTGGTTTGACGGAGATTAGGAACACTGAAGCTTTCTTT; cdr3_aa: CASGLTEIRNTEAFF